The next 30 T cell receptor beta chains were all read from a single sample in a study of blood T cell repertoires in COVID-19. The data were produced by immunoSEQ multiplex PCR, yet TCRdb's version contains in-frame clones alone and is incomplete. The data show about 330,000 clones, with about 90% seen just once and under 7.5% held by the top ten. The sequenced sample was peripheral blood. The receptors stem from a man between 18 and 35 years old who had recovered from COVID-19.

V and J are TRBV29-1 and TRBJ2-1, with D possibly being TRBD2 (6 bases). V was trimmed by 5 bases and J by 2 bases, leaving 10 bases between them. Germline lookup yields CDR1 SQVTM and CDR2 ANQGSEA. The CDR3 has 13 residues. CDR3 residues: CSVRGEAYNEQFF. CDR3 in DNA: TGCAGCGTTCGCGGGGAGGCCTACAATGAGCAGTTCTTC.

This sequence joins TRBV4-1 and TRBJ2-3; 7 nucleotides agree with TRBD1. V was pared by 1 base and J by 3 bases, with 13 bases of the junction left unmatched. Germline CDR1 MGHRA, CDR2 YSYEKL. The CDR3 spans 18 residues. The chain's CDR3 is CASSQAIILQGSTDTQYF. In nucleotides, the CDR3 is TGCGCCAGCAGCCAAGCTATAATATTACAGGGGTCGACAGATACGCAGTATTTT.

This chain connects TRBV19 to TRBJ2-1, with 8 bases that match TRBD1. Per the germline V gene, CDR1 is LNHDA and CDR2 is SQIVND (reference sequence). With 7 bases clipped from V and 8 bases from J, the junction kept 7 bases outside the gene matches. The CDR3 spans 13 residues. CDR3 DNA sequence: TGTGCCAGTAACAGGGGGACCGGGTATGAGCAGTTCTTC. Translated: CASNRGTGYEQFF.

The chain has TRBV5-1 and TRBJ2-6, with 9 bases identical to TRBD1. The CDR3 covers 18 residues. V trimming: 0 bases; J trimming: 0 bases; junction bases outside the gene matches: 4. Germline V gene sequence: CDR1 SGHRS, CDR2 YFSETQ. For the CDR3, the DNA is TGCGCCAGCAGCTTGGCAGGGACAGGGCTCTCTGGGGCCAACGTCCTGACTTTC. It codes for CASSLAGTGLSGANVLTF.

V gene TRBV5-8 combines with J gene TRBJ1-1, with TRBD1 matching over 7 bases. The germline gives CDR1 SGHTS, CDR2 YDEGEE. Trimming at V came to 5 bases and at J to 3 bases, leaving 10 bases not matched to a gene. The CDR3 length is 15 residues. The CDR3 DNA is TGTGCCAGCAGTACCGGGACAGCTTCGCACACTGAAGCTTTCTTT. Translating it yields CASSTGTASHTEAFF.

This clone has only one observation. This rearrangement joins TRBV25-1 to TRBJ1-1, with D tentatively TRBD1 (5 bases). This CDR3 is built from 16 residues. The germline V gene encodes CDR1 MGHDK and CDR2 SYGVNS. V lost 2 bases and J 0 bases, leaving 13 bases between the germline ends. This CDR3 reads CASSEASTGLNTEAFF. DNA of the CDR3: TGTGCCAGCAGTGAAGCGTCTACAGGCCTGAACACTGAAGCTTTCTTT.

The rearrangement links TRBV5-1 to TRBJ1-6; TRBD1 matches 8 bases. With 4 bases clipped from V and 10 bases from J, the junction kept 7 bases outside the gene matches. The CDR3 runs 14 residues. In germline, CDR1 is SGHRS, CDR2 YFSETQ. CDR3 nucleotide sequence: TGCGCCAGCAGCGTACAGGGACAGGACTCACCCCTCCACTTT. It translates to CASSVQGQDSPLHF.

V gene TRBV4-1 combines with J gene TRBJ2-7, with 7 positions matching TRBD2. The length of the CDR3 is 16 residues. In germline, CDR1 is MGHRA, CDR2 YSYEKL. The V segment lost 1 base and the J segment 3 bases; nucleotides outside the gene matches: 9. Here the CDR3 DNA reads TGCGCCAGCAGCCAAGCCCCGCGGGAGCCCGGCTACGAGCAGTACTTC. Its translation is CASSQAPREPGYEQYF.

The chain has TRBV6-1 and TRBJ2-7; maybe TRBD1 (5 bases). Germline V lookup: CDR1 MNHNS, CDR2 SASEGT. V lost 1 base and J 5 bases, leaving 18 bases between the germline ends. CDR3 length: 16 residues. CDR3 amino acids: CASSEVRMGREDEQYF. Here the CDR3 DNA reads TGTGCCAGCAGTGAAGTCAGGATGGGCAGGGAAGACGAGCAGTACTTC.

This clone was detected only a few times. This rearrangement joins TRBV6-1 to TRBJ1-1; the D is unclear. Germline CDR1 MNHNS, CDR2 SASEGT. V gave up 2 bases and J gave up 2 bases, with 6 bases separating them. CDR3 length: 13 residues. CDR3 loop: CASSERGNTEAFF. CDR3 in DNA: TGTGCCAGCAGTGAAAGAGGTAACACTGAAGCTTTCTTT.

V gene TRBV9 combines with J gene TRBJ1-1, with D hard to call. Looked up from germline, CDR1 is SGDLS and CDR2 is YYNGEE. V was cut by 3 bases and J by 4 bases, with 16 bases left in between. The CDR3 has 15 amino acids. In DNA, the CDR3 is TGTGCCAGCAGCGAGAGTGAGGGCGCGGGCACTGAAGCTTTCTTT. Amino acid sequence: CASSESEGAGTEAFF.

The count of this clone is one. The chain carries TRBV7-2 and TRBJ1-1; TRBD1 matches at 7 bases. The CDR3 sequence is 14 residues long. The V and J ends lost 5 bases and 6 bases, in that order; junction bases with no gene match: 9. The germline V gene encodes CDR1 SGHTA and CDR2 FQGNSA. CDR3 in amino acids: CASSVTGANSEAFF. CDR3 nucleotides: TGTGCCAGCAGCGTTACAGGGGCTAACTCTGAAGCTTTCTTT.

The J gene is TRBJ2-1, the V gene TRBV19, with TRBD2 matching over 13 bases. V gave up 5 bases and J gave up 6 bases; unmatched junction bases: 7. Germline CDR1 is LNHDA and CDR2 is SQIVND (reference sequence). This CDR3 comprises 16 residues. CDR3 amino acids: CASSPRTSGGVNEQFF. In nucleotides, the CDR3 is TGTGCCAGTAGTCCCCGAACTAGCGGGGGGGTCAATGAGCAGTTCTTC.

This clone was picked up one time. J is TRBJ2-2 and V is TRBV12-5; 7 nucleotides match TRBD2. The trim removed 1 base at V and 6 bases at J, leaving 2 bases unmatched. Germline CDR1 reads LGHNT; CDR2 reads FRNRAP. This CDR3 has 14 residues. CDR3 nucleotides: TGTGCTAGTGGTTTGGGGAGCGGGGCCGGGGAGCTGTTTTTT. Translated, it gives CASGLGSGAGELFF.

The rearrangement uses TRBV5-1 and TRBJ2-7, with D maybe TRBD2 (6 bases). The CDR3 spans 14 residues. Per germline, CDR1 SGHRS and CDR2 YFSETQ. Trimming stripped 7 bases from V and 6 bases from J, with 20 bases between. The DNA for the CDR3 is TGCGCCAGCGGGGGGACCGAACTTCGTGGCGAGCAGTACTTC. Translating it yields CASGGTELRGEQYF. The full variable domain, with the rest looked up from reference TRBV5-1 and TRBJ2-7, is KAGVTQTPRYLIKTRGQQVTLSCSPISGHRSVSWYQQTPGQGLQFLFEYFSETQRNKGNFPGRFSGRQFSNSRSEMNVSTLELGDSALYLCASGGTELRGEQYFGPGTRLTVT.

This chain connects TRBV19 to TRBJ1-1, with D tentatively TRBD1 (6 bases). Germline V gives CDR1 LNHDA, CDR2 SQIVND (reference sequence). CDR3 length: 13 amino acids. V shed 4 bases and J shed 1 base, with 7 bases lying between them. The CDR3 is CASSRGRNTEAFF. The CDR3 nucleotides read TGTGCCAGTAGTAGGGGGCGGAACACTGAAGCTTTCTTT.

CDR3 loop: CASSYSSTLNTEAFF. The CDR3 DNA is TGTGCCAGCAGTTACTCGTCCACACTGAACACTGAAGCTTTCTTT. The chain couples TRBV6-5 to TRBJ1-1; unclear D gene. Germline V CDR1 and CDR2: MNHEY, SVGAGI. V lost 0 bases, J lost 0 bases, and 8 bases lay in between. This CDR3 is built from 15 residues.

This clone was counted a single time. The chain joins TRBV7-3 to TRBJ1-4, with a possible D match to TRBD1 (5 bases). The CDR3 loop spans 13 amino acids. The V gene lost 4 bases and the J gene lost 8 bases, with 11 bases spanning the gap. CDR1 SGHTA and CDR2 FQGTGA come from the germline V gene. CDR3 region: CASSSDKGEKLFF. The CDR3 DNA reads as TGTGCCAGCAGCTCAGACAAGGGGGAAAAACTGTTTTTT.

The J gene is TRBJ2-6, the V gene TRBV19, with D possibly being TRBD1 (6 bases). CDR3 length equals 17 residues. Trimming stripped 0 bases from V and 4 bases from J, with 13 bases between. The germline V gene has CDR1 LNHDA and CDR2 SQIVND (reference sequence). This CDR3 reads CASSIDNRAYGANVLTF. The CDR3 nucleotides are TGTGCCAGTAGTATAGACAACAGGGCTTACGGGGCCAACGTCCTGACTTTC.

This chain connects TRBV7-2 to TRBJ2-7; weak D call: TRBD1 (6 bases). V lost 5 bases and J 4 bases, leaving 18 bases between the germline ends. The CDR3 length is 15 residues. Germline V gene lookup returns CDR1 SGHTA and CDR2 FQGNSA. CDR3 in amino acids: CASSPTRTENYEQYF. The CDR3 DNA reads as TGTGCCAGCAGCCCCACCAGGACAGAAAATTACGAGCAGTACTTC. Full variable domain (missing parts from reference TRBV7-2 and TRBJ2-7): GAGVSQSPSNKVTEKGKDVELRCDPISGHTALYWYRQSLGQGLEFLIYFQGNSAPDKSGLPSDRFSAERTGGSVSTLTIQRTQQEDSAVYLCASSPTRTENYEQYFGPGTRLTVT.

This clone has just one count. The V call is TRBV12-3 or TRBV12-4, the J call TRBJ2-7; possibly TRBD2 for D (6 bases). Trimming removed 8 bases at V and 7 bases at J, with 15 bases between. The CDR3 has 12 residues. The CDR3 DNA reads TGTGCCAGCGGGACGGGAGTTCGGGAGCAGTACTTC. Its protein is CASGTGVREQYF.

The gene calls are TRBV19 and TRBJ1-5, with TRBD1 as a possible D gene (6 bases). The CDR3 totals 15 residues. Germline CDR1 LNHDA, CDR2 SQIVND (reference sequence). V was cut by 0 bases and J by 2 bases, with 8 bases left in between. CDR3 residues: CASSIDAGGNQPQHF. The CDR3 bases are TGTGCCAGTAGTATAGATGCAGGGGGCAATCAGCCCCAGCATTTT.

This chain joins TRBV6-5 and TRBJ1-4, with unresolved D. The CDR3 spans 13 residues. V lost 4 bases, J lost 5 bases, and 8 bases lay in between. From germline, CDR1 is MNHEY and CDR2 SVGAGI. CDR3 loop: CASSSLLNEKLFF. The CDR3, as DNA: TGTGCCAGCAGTTCCCTCCTGAATGAAAAACTGTTTTTT.

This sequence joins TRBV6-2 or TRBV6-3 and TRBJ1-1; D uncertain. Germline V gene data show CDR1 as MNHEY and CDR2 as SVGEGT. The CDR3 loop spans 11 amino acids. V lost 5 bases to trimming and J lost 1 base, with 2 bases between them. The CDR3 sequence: CASSRNTEAFF. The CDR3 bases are TGTGCCAGCAGTCGGAACACTGAAGCTTTCTTT.

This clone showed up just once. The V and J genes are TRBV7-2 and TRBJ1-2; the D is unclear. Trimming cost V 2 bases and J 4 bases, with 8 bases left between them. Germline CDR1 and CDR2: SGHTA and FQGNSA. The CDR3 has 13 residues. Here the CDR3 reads CASSLQNTYGYTF. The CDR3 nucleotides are TGTGCCAGCAGCTTACAGAACACCTATGGCTACACCTTC.

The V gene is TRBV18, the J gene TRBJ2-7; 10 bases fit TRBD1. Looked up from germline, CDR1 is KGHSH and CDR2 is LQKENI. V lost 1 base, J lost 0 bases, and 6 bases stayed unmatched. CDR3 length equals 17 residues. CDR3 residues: CASSPLTGTGASYEQYF. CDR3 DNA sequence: TGTGCCAGCTCACCACTAACCGGGACAGGGGCCTCCTACGAGCAGTACTTC.

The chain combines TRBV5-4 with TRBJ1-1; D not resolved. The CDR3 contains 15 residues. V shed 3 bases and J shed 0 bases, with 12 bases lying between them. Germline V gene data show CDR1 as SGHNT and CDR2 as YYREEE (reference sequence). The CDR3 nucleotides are TGTGCCAGCAGCTCCCCCCCAACAGTGAACACTGAAGCTTTCTTT. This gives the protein CASSSPPTVNTEAFF.

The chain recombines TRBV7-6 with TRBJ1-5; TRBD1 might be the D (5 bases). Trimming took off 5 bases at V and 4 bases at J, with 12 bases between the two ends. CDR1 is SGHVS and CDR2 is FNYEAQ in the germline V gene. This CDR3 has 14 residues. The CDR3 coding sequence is TGTGCCAGCAGCCCAGGGATACTTAATCAGCCCCAGCATTTT. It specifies CASSPGILNQPQHF.

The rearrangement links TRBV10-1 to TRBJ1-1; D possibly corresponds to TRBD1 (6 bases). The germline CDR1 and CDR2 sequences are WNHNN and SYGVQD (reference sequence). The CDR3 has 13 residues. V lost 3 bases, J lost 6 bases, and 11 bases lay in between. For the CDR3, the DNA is TGCGCCAGCAGTGATCTCAGGACAGCTGAAGCTTTCTTT. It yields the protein CASSDLRTAEAFF.

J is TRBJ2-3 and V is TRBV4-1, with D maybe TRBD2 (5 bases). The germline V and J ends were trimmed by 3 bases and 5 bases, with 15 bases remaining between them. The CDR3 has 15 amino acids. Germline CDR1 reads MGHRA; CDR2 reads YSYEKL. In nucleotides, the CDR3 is TGCGCCAGCAGCCAGATAGCGTCCCGGGGAGATACGCAGTATTTT. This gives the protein CASSQIASRGDTQYF.